The TCR beta chain under discussion was sequenced for a study of blood T cell repertoires in COVID-19. V gave up 1 base and J gave up 0 bases, with 16 bases separating them. Germline values: CDR1 SGHVT, CDR2 SQSDAQ. This CDR3 has 18 amino acids. TCRdb keeps only in-frame clones here, not all; method: immunoSEQ multiplex PCR. The table shows hundreds of thousands of clones, with roughly 86% occurring only once. The sequenced sample consisted of peripheral blood. The chain couples TRBV7-4 to TRBJ1-5, with D possibly being TRBD1 (6 bases). This TCR derives from a woman between 55 and 75 years old with COVID-19, enrolled during active disease. In DNA form, the CDR3 reads TGTGCCAGCAGCTTAGAGGCAGGGGATACCTATAGCAATCAGCCCCAGCATTTT. It encodes CASSLEAGDTYSNQPQHF.